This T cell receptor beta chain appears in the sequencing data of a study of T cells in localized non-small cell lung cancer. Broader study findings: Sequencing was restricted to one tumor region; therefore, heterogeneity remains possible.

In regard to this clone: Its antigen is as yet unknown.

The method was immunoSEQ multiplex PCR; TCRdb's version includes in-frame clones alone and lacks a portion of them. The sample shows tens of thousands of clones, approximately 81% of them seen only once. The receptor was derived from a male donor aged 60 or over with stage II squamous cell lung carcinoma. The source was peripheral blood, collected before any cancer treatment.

CDR3 residues: CASSYATSDTQYF. The CDR3 region has the DNA TGTGCCAGCAGCTACGCGACTTCAGATACGCAGTATTTT. The gene calls are TRBV7-3 and TRBJ2-3; D is ambiguous. The germline V gene has CDR1 SGHTA and CDR2 FQGTGA. CDR3 size: 13 residues. Trimming took off 4 bases at V and 4 bases at J, with 9 bases between the two ends.